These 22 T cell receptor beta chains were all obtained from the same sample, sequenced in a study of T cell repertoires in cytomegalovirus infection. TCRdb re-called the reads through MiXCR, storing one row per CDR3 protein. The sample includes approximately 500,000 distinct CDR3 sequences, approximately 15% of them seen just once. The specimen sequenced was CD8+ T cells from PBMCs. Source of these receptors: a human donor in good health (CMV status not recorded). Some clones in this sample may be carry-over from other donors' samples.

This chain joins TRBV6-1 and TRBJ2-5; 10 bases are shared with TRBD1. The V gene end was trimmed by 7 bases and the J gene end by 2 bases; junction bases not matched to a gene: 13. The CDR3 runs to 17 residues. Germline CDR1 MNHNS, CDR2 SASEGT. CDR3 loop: CASTELWTGGLQETQYF. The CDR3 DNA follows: TGTGCCAGCACCGAACTTTGGACAGGGGGGCTACAAGAGACCCAGTACTTC.

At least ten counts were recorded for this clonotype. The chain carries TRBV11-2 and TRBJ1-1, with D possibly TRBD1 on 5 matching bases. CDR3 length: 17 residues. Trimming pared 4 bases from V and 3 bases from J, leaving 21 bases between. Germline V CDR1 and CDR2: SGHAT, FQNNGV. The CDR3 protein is CASSSWRRTRGDTEAFF. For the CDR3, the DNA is TGTGCCAGCAGCTCCTGGAGGAGAACCCGAGGGGACACTGAAGCTTTCTTT.

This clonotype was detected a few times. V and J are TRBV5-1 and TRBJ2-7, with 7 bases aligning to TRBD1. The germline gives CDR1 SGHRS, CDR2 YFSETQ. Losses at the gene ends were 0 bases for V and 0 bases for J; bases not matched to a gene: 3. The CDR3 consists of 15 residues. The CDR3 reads CASSLDRGVSYEQYF. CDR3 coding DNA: TGCGCCAGCAGCTTGGACAGGGGCGTCTCCTACGAGCAGTACTTC.

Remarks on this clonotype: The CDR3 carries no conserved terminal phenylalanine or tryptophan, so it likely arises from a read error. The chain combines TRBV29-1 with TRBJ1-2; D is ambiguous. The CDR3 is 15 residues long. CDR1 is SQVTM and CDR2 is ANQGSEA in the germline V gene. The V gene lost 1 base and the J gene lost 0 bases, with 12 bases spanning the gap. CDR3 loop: CSVEVRGETNYGYTL. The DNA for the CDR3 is TGCAGCGTTGAAGTCAGAGGAGAAACTAACTATGGCTACACCTTA.

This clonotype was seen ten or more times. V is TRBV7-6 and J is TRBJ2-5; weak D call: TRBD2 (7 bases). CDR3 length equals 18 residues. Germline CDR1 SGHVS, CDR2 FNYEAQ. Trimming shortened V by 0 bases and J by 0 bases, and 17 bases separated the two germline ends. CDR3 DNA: TGTGCCAGCAGCTTAGCGCTTGCGGGGGCCCCATACCAAGAGACCCAGTACTTC. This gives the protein CASSLALAGAPYQETQYF. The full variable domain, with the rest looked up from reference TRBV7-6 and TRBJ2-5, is GAGVSQSPRYKVTKRGQDVALRCDPISGHVSLYWYRQALGQGPEFLTYFNYEAQQDKSGLPNDRFSAERPEGSISTLTIQRTEQRDSAMYRCASSLALAGAPYQETQYFGPGTRLLVL.

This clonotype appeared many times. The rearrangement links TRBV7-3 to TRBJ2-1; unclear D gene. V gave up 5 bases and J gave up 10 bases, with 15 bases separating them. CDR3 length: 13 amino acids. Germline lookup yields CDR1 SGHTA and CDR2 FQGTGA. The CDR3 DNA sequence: TGTGCCAGCAGCCCCTTAGGAAATCAGGAGCAGTTCTTC. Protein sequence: CASSPLGNQEQFF.

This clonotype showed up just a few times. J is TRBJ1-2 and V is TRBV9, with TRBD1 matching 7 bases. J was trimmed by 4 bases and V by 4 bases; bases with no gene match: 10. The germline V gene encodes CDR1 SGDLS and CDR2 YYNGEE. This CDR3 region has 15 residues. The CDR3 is CASSTRDSARYGYTF. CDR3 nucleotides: TGTGCCAGCAGCACTCGGGACAGTGCCCGCTATGGCTACACCTTC.

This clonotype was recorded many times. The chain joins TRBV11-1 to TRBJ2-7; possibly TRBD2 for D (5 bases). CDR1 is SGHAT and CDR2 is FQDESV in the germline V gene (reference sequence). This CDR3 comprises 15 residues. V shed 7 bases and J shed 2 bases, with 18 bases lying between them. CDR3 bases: TGTGCCAGCACCTCTGGCCTTAGCGAGACCTACGAGCAGTACTTC. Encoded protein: CASTSGLSETYEQYF.

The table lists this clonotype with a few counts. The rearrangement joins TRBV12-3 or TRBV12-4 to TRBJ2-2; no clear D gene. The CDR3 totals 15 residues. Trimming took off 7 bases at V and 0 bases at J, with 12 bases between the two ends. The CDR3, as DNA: TGTGCCAGCACCAAACCAGGCGCGAACACCGGGGAGCTGTTTTTT. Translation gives CASTKPGANTGELFF.

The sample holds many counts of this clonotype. The CDR3 nucleotides are TGTGCCAGCAGCTTAGGGGGAGCCGATAATGGCTACACCTTC. Its protein product is CASSLGGADNGYTF. This chain connects TRBV11-2 to TRBJ1-2; D unresolved. There are 14 residues in the CDR3. Trimming took off 1 base at V and 6 bases at J, with 12 bases between the two ends. CDR1 is SGHAT and CDR2 is FQNNGV in the germline V gene.

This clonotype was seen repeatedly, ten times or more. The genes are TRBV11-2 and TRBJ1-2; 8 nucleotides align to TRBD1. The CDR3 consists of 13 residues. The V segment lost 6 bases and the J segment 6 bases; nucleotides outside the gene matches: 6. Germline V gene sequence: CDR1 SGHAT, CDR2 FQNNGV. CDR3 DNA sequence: TGTGCCAGCAGAACCCGGACAGGGAATGGCTACACCTTC. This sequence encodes CASRTRTGNGYTF.

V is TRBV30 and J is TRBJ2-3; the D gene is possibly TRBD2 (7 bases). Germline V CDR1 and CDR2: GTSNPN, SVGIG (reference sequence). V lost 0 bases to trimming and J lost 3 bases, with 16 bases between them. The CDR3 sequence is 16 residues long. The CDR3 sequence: CAWSVGGGARTDTQYF. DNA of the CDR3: TGTGCCTGGAGTGTGGGAGGGGGGGCGCGAACAGATACGCAGTATTTT.

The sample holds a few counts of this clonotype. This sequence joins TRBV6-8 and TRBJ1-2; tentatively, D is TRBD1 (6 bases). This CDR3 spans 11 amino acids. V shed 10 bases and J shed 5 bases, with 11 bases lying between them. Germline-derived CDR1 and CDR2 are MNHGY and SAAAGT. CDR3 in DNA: TGTGCCACCGAGGACAGTTATGGCTACACCTTC. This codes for CATEDSYGYTF.

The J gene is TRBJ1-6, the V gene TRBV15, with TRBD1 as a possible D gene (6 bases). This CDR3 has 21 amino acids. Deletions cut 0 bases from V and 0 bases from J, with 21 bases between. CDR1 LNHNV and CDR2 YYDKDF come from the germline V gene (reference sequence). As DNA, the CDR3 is TGTGCCACCAGCAGAGAGGCCCAGGGGACACACTCGAGCTCCTATAATTCACCCCTCCACTTT. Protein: CATSREAQGTHSSSYNSPLHF.

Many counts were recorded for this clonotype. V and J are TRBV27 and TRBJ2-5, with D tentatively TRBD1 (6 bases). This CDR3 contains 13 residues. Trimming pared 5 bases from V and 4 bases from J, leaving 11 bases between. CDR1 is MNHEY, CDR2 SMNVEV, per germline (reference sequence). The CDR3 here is CASSLGTRETQYF. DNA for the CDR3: TGTGCCAGCAGTCTCGGGACAAGAGAGACCCAGTACTTC.

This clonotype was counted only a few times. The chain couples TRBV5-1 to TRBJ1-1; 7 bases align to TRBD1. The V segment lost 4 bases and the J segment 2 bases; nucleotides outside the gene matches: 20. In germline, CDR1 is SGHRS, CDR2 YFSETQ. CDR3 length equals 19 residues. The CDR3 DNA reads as TGCGCCAGCAGCCCGACAGGACAGGATCGTGGGGGGCCTAACACTGAAGCTTTCTTT. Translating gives CASSPTGQDRGGPNTEAFF.

The CDR3 DNA sequence: TGTGCCAGCAGTCCTACCCGAGGGGGGGGGGATGGCTACACCTTC. Translated, it gives CASSPTRGGGDGYTF. V gene TRBV27 combines with J gene TRBJ1-2; D is perhaps TRBD1 (6 bases). The CDR3 spans 15 residues. With 5 bases removed from V and 6 bases from J, the gap between germline ends came to 19 bases. Germline CDR1 MNHEY, CDR2 SMNVEV (reference sequence).

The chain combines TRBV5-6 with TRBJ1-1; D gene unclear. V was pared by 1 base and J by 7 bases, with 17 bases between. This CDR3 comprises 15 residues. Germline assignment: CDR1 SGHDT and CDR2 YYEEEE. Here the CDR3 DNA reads TGTGCCAGCAGCTTGTCTACCCAACTCCTGGGTGAAGCTTTCTTT. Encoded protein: CASSLSTQLLGEAFF.

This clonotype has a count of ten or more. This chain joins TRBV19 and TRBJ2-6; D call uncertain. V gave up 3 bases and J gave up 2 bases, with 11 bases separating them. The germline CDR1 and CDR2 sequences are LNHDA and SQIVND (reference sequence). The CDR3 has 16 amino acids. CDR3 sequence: CASSIIVMAGANVLTF. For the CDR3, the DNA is TGTGCCAGTAGTATTATAGTGATGGCTGGGGCCAACGTCCTGACTTTC.

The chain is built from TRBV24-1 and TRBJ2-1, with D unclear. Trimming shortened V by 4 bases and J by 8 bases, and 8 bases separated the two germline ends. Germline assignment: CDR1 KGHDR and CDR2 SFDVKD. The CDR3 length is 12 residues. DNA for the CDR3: TGTGCCACCAGTGACCCAGGCGATGAGCAGTTCTTC. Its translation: CATSDPGDEQFF.

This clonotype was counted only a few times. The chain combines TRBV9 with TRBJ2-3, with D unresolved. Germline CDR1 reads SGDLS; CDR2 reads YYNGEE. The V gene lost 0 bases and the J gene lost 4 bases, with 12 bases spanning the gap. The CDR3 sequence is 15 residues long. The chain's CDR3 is CASSVGGEASDTQYF. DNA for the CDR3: TGTGCCAGCAGCGTAGGTGGAGAGGCTTCAGATACGCAGTATTTT. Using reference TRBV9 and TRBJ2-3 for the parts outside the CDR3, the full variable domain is DSGVTQTPKHLITATGQRVTLRCSPRSGDLSVYWYQQSLDQGLQFLIQYYNGEERAKGNILERFSAQQFPDLHSELNLSSLELGDSALYFCASSVGGEASDTQYFGPGTRLTVL.

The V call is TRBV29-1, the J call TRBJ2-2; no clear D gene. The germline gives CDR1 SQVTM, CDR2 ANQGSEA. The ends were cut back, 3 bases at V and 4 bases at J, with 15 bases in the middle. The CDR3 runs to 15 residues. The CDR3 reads CSVEREASSTGELFF. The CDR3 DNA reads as TGCAGCGTTGAGCGTGAGGCGTCGAGCACCGGGGAGCTGTTTTTT.